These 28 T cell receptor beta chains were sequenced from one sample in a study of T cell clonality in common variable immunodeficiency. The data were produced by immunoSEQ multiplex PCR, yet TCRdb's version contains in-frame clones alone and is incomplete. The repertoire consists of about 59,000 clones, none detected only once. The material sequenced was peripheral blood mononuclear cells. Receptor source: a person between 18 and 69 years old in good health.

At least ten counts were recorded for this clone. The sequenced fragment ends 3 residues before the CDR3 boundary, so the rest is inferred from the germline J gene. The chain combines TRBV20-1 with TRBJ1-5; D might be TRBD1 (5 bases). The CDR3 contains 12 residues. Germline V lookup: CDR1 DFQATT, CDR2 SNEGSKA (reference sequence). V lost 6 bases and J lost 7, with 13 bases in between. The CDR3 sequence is CSALPQGQPQHF. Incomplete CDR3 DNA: TGCAGTGCCCTGCCCCAGGGACAGCCC.

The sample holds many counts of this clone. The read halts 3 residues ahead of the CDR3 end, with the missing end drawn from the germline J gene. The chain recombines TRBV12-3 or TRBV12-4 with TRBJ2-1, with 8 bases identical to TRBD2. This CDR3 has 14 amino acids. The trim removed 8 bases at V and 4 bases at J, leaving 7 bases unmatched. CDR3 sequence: CASGLGGGYNEQFF. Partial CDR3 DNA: TGTGCCAGCGGGCTGGGCGGGGGGTACAATGAG.

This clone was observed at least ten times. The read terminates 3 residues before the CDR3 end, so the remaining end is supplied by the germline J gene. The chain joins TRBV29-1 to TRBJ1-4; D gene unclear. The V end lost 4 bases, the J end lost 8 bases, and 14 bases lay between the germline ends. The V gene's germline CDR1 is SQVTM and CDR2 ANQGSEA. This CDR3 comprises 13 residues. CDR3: CSVAEHSGEKLFF. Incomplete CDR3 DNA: TGCAGCGTTGCTGAACACTCGGGGGAAAAA. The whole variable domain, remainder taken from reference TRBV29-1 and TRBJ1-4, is SAVISQKPSRDICQRGTSLTIQCQVDSQVTMMFWYRQQPGQSLTLIATANQGSEATYESGFVIDKFPISRPNLTFSTLTVSNMSPEDSSIYLCSVAEHSGEKLFFGSGTQLSVL.

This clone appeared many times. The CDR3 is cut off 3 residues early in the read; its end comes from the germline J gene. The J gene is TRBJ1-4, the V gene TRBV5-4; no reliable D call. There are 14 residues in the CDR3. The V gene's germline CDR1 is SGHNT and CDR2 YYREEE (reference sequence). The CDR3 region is CASSLRAGGSPLFF. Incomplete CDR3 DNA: TGTGCCAGCAGCTTAAGAGCGGGTGGTTCACCA. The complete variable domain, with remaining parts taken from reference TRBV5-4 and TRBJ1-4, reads ETGVTQSPTHLIKTRGQQVTLRCSSQSGHNTVSWYQQALGQGPQFIFQYYREEENGRGNFPPRFSGLQFPNYSSELNVNALELDDSALYLCASSLRAGGSPLFFGSGTQLSVL.

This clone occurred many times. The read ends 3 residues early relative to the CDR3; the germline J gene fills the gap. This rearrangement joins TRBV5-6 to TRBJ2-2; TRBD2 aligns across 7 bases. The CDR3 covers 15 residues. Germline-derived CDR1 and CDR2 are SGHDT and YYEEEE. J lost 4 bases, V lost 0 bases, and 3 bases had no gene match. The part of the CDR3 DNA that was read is TGTGCCAGCAGCTTGGTGGCTAGCGGCACCGGGGAG. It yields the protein CASSLVASGTGE. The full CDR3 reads CASSLVASGTGELFF.

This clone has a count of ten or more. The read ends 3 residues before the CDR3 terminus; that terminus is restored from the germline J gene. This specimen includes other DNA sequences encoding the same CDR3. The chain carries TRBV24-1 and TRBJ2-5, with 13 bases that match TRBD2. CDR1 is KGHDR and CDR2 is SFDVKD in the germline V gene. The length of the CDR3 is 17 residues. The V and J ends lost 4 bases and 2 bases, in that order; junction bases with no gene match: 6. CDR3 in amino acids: CATSELGTSGEQETQYF. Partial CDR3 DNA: TGTGCCACCAGTGAACTGGGGACTAGCGGGGAGCAAGAGACC.

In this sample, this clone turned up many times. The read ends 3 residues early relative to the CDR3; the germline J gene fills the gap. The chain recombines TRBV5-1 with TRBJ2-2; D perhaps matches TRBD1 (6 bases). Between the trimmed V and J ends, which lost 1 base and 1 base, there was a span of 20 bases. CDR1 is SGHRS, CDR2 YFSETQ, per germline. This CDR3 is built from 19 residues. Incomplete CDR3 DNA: TGCGCCAGCAGCTTGCTCAACGAACCGGGACAACGGAACACCGGGGAG. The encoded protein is CASSLLNEPGQRNTGE. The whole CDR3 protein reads CASSLLNEPGQRNTGELFF.

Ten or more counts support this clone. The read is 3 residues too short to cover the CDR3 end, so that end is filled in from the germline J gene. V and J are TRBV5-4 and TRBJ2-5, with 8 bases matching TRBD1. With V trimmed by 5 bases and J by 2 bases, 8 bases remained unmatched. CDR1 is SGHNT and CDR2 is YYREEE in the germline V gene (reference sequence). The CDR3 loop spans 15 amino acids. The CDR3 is CASRGDTGGQETQYF. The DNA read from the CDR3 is TGTGCCAGCAGGGGGGATACAGGGGGACAAGAGACC.

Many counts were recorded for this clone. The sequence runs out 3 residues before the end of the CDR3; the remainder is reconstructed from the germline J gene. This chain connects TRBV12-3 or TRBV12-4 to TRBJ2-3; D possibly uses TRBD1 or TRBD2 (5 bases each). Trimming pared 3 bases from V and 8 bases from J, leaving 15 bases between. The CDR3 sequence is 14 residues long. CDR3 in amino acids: CASSFNRLGGTQYF. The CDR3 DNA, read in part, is TGTGCCAGCAGTTTTAACAGGCTCGGAGGTACG.

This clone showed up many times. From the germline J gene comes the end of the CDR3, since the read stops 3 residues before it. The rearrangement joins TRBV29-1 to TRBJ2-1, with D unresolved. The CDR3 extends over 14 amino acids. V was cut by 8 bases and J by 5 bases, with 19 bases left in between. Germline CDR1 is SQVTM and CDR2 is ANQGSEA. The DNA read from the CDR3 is TGCAGCACCGGAAGAGACTTCCTAGACAATGAG. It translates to CSTGRDFLDNE. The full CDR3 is CSTGRDFLDNEQFF.

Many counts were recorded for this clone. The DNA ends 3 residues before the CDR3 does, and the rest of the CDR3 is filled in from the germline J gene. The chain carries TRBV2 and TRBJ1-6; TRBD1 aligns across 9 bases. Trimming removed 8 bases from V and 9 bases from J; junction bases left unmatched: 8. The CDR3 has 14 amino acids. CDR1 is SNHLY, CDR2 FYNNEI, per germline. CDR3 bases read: TGTGCCAGCTCCTTCACGACAGGGGGTTCACCC. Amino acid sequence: CASSFTTGGSP. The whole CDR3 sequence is CASSFTTGGSPLHF.

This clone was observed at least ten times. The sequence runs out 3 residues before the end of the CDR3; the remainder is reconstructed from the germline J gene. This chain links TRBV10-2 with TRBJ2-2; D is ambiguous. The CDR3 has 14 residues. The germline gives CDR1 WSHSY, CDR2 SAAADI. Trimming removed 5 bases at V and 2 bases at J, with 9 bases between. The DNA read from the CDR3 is TGCGCCAGCAGTAAACCAGATAACACCGGGGAG. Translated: CASSKPDNTGE. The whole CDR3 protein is CASSKPDNTGELFF.

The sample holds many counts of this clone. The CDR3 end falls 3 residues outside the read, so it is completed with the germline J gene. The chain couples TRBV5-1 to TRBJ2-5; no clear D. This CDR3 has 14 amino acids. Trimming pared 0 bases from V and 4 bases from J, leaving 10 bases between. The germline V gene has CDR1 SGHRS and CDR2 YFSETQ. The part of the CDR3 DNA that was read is TGCGCCAGCAGCTTGGTGGGCGCGATAGAGACC. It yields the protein CASSLVGAIET. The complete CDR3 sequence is CASSLVGAIETQYF.

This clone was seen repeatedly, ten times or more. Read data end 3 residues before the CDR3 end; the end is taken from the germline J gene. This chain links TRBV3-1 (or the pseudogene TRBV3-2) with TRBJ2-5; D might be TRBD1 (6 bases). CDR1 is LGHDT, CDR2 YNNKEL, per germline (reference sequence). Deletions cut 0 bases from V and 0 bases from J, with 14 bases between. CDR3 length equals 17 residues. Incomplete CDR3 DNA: TGTGCCAGCAGCCAAGATAGCAGGACAGTGTACCAAGAGACC. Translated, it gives CASSQDSRTVYQET. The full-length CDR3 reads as CASSQDSRTVYQETQYF.

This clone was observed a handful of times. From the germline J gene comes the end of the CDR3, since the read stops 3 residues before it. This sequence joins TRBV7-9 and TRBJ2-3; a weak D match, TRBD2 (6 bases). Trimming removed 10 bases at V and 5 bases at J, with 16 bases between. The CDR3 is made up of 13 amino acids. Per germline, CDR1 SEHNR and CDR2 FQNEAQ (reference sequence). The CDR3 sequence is CANIAEWGDTQYF. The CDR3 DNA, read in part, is TGTGCCAACATAGCGGAGTGGGGAGATACG.

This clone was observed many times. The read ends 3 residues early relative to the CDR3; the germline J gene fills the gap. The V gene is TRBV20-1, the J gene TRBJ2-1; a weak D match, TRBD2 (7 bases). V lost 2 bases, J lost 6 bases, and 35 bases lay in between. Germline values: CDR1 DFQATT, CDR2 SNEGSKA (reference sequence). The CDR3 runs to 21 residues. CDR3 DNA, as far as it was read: TGCAGTGCTAGACCCCTGGGGGGCGACCTAGGTACAAGGGGGGGTGTCAATGAG. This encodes CSARPLGGDLGTRGGVNE. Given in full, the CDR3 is CSARPLGGDLGTRGGVNEQFF.

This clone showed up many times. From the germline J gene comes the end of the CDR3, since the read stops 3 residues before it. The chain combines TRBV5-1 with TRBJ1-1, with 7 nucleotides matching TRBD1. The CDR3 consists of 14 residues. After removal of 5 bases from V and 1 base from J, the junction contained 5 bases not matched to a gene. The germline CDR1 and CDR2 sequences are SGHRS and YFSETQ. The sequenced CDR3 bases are TGCGCCAGCAGGTCCGACAGGGCGAACACTGAA. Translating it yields CASRSDRANTE. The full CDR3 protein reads CASRSDRANTEAFF.

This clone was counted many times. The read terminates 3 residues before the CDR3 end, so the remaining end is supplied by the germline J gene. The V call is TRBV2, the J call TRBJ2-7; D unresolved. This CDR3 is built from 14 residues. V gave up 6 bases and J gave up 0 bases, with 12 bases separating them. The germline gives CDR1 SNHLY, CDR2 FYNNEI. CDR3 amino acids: CASRLLVSSYEQYF. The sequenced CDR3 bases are TGTGCCAGCAGACTCCTAGTGAGCTCCTACGAG.

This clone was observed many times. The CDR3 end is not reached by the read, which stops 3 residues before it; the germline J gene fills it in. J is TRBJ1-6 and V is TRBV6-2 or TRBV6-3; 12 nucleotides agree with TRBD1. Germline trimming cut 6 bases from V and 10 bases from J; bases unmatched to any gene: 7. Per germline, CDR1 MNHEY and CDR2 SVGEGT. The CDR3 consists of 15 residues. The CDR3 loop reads CASSEGTGGASPLHF. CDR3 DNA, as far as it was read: TGTGCCAGCAGCGAGGGGACAGGGGGCGCCTCACCC.

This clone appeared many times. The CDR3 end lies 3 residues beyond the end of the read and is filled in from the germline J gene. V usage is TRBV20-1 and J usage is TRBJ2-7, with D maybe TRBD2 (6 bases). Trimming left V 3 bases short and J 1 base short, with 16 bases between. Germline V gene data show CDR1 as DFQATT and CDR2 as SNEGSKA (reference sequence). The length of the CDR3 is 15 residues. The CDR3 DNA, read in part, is TGCAGTGCTAGCCAGGGACTGAGACATTCCTACGAG. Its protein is CSASQGLRHSYE. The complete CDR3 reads CSASQGLRHSYEQYF.

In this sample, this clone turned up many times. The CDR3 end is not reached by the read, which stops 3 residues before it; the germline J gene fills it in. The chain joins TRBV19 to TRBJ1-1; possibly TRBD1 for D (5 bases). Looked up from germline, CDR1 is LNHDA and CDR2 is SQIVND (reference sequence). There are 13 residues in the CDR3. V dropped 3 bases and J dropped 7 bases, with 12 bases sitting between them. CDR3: CASSILGGGEAFF. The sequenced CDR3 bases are TGTGCCAGTAGTATTTTGGGGGGAGGTGAA.

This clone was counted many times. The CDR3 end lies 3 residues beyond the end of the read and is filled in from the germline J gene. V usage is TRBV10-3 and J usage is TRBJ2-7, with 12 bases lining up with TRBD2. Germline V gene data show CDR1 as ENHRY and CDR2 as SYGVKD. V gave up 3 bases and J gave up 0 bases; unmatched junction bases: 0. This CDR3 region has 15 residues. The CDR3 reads CAISELAGGSYEQYF. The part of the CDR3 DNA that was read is TGTGCCATCAGTGAACTAGCGGGAGGCTCCTACGAG.

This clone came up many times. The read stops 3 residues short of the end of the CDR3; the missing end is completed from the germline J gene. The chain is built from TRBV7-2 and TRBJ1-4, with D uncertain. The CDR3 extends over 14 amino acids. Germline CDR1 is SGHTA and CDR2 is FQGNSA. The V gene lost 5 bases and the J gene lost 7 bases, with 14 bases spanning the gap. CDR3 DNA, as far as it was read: TGTGCCAGCAGCCCCTCCCAGGTCTTTGAAAAA. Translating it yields CASSPSQVFEK. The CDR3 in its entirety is CASSPSQVFEKLFF.

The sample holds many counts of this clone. The CDR3 spells CASSPRLADNEQFF. The sequenced part of the CDR3 DNA is TGCGCCAGCAGCCCAAGACTAGCGGACAATGAG. The chain employs TRBV5-1 and TRBJ2-1; 9 bases are shared with TRBD2. Read sequence stops 3 residues before the CDR3 end, and the germline J gene provides the missing end. Germline V gives CDR1 SGHRS, CDR2 YFSETQ. The CDR3 totals 14 residues. The junction had 4 bases not matched to a gene; V was cut back by 4 bases and J by 5 bases.

The CDR3 region is CASSRQGDATNEKLFF. The CDR3 DNA, read in part, is TGTGCCAGTAGCCGACAGGGAGATGCAACTAATGAAAAG. The V gene is TRBV19, the J gene TRBJ2-2; 7 positions agree with TRBD1. The read ends 3 residues before the CDR3 terminus; that terminus is restored from the germline J gene. Germline CDR1 reads LNHDA; CDR2 reads SQIVND (reference sequence). The CDR3 covers 16 residues.

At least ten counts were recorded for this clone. Here the CDR3 reads CASSLQGSGAETQYF. Partial CDR3 DNA: TGTGCCAGCAGCTTGCAGGGGAGCGGGGCGGAGACC. V usage is TRBV5-4 and J usage is TRBJ2-5, with D perhaps matching TRBD2 (7 bases). The read is 3 residues too short to cover the CDR3 end, so that end is filled in from the germline J gene. CDR1 SGHNT and CDR2 YYREEE come from the germline V gene (reference sequence). The V end was cut by 1 base, the J end by 5 bases, with 15 bases between. The CDR3 has 15 residues.

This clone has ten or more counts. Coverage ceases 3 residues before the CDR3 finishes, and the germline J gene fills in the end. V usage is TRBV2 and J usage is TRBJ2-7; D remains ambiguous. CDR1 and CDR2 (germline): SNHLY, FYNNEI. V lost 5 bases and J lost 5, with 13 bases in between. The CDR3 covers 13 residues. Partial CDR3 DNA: TGTGCCAGCAGTCTTATACGGGTGGACGAG. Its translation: CASSLIRVDE. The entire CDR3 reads CASSLIRVDEQYF.

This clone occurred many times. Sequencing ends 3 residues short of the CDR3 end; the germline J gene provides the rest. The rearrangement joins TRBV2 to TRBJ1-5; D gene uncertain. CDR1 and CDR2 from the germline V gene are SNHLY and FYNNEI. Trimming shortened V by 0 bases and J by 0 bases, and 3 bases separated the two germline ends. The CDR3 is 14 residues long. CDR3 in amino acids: CASSEARSNQPQHF. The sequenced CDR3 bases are TGTGCCAGCAGTGAAGCGCGTAGCAATCAGCCC. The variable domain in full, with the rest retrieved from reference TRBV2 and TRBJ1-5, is EPEVTQTPSHQVTQMGQEVILRCVPISNHLYFYWYRQILGQKVEFLVSFYNNEISEKSEIFDDQFSVERPDGSNFTLKIRSTKLEDSAMYFCASSEARSNQPQHFGDGTRLSIL.